The TCR beta chain described here comes from a study of blood T cell repertoires in COVID-19. Study-level information: Donors in the United States, Italy and Spain gave samples during acute or convalescent COVID-19.

The table came from immunoSEQ multiplex PCR; TCRdb's copy has only in-frame clones and leaves some out. The sample shows under 250,000 clones, around 88% of them seen only once. This CDR3 contains 16 residues. Germline CDR1 is SEHNR and CDR2 is FQNEAQ (reference sequence). V was pared by 4 bases and J by 0 bases, with 14 bases between. This chain joins TRBV7-9 and TRBJ2-3; D might be TRBD1 (5 bases). This TCR came from a man aged 35-49 years with active or convalescent COVID-19. The specimen sequenced was peripheral blood. The CDR3 bases are TGTGCCAGCAGCTCCCTGACAGCCCCTAGCACAGATACGCAGTATTTT. Its protein product is CASSSLTAPSTDTQYF.